These 19 T cell receptor beta chains came from one sample sequenced in a study of Ad26.COV2.S vaccination and SARS-CoV-2 variants. Profiling relied on immunoSEQ multiplex PCR, and the TCRdb table lists in-frame clones only, not all of them. This sample has some 500,000 clones, with 80% to 90% found just once. Specified treatment: roughly 18 received Ad26.COV2.S at low or high dose, single or two shots; roughly 5 received placebo; per-sample allocation not given. Specimens were obtained on day 63 following the first vaccine or placebo injection. This sample comprised peripheral blood, obtained in a trial of Ad26.COV2.S vaccine versus placebo. Receptors were obtained from a person aged 18 to 59 who received the Ad26.COV2.S COVID-19 vaccine or a placebo.

The CDR3 bases are TGTGCCAGCTCACCGGGTGGGGAGGCCCGTAACTATGGCTACACCTTC. Translated, it gives CASSPGGEARNYGYTF. The chain employs TRBV18 and TRBJ1-2; D is unclear. The CDR3 consists of 16 residues. From germline, CDR1 is KGHSH and CDR2 LQKENI. Deletions cut 3 bases from V and 1 base from J, with 15 bases between.

The chain carries TRBV13 and TRBJ2-1; 7 bases agree with TRBD1. The CDR3 is 14 amino acids. Trimming cost V 7 bases and J 2 bases; bases outside gene matches: 5. Germline V gene data show CDR1 as PRHDT and CDR2 as FYEKMQ (reference sequence). Written as DNA, the CDR3 is TGTGCCAGCAACAGGGGTTCCCCCTACAATGAGCAGTTCTTC. This gives the protein CASNRGSPYNEQFF.

The chain links TRBV27 to TRBJ2-7; the D gene is possibly TRBD1 (6 bases). The CDR3 has 16 amino acids. V lost 5 bases and J 4 bases, leaving 21 bases between the germline ends. Per the germline V gene, CDR1 is MNHEY and CDR2 is SMNVEV (reference sequence). The DNA for the CDR3 is TGTGCCAGCAGTCCCCGGACAGCCGTGGGGCTTTACGAGCAGTACTTC. As protein: CASSPRTAVGLYEQYF.

This clone was observed once. V gene TRBV11-2 combines with J gene TRBJ2-7; D not resolved. The germline gives CDR1 SGHAT, CDR2 FQNNGV. Trimming left V 1 base short and J 3 bases short, with 7 bases between. This CDR3 contains 13 residues. The CDR3 nucleotides read TGTGCCAGCAGCTTAGCGACCGGCTACGAGCAGTACGTC. Its translation: CASSLATGYEQYV.

The chain uses TRBV9 and TRBJ2-5, with D perhaps matching TRBD2 (5 bases). CDR1 is SGDLS, CDR2 YYNGEE, per germline. V was clipped by 0 bases and J by 4 bases, with 7 bases between them. The CDR3 loop spans 13 amino acids. Written as DNA, the CDR3 is TGTGCCAGCAGCGTAGACGAGGGAGAGACCCAGTACTTC. Amino acids: CASSVDEGETQYF.

The chain links TRBV12-3 or TRBV12-4 to TRBJ1-5, with D uncertain. V lost 6 bases and J 6 bases, leaving 12 bases between the germline ends. The CDR3 contains 13 residues. The CDR3: CASSALVGQPQHF. The CDR3 DNA is TGTGCCAGCAGCGCGTTGGTCGGTCAGCCCCAGCATTTT.

In DNA, the CDR3 is TGTGCCTGGAGATACAGCTCTGGGGCCAACGTCCTGACTTTC. Its protein is CAWRYSSGANVLTF. The chain employs TRBV30 and TRBJ2-6; D not certain. Trimming took 3 bases from V and 0 from J, leaving 6 bases between them. The CDR3 contains 14 residues. Germline loops: CDR1 GTSNPN, CDR2 SVGIG (reference sequence).

The J gene is TRBJ2-4, the V gene TRBV19; TRBD2 aligns across 12 bases. The J segment lost 1 base and the V segment lost 5 bases, leaving 6 bases of the junction unmatched. This CDR3 comprises 17 residues. Looked up from germline, CDR1 is LNHDA and CDR2 is SQIVND (reference sequence). The CDR3 DNA sequence: TGTGCCAGTAGTTCTCGGACTAGCGGGAATGCCAAAAACATTCAGTACTTC. Its protein is CASSSRTSGNAKNIQYF.

A few counts support this clone. This chain links TRBV7-2 with TRBJ1-6, with D perhaps matching TRBD1 (6 bases). Germline CDR1 and CDR2: SGHTA and FQGNSA. V shed 7 bases and J shed 13 bases, with 17 bases lying between them. The CDR3 runs to 13 residues. This chain's CDR3 is CASTPRGGNPLHF. Written as DNA, the CDR3 is TGTGCCAGCACCCCAAGAGGGGGAAATCCCCTCCACTTT. Drawing the rest from reference TRBV7-2 and TRBJ1-6, the complete variable domain is GAGVSQSPSNKVTEKGKDVELRCDPISGHTALYWYRQSLGQGLEFLIYFQGNSAPDKSGLPSDRFSAERTGGSVSTLTIQRTQQEDSAVYLCASTPRGGNPLHFGNGTRLTVT.

This CDR3 is CASSLRRDTQYF. The CDR3 nucleotides read TGTGCCAGCAGCTTACGTCGGGATACGCAGTATTTT. This rearrangement joins TRBV5-4 to TRBJ2-3, with D unclear. The CDR3 has 12 residues. The germline CDR1 and CDR2 sequences are SGHNT and YYREEE (reference sequence). Trimming stripped 2 bases from V and 6 bases from J, with 7 bases between.

This chain links TRBV15 with TRBJ1-4, with no clear D. V lost 5 bases and J 5 bases, leaving 12 bases between the germline ends. Germline loops: CDR1 LNHNV, CDR2 YYDKDF (reference sequence). The CDR3 is made up of 14 amino acids. CDR3 protein: CATSHGPVNEKLFF. The CDR3 DNA follows: TGTGCCACCAGCCACGGGCCGGTAAATGAAAAACTGTTTTTT.

The chain carries TRBV27 and TRBJ1-6, with 7 bases matching TRBD1. This CDR3 has 15 residues. V lost 4 bases and J lost 8; bases outside the gene matches: 8. Germline V gene lookup returns CDR1 MNHEY and CDR2 SMNVEV (reference sequence). DNA for the CDR3: TGTGCCAGCAGTTACCAGGGGGATTATGATTCACCCCTCCACTTT. This encodes CASSYQGDYDSPLHF.

The chain is built from TRBV11-3 and TRBJ2-7; D uncertain. Germline CDR1 is SGHNT and CDR2 is YENEEA. CDR3 size: 13 residues. V dropped 1 base and J dropped 2 bases, with 6 bases sitting between them. CDR3 bases: TGTGCCAGCAGCTTAGGGGCTACCTACGAGCAGTACTTC. This gives the protein CASSLGATYEQYF.

The rearrangement joins TRBV6-2 or TRBV6-3 to TRBJ2-3; a possible D gene is TRBD1 (5 bases). The CDR3 extends over 13 amino acids. Germline CDR1 reads MNHEY; CDR2 reads SVGEGT. Trimming took 2 bases from V and 9 from J, leaving 12 bases between them. The CDR3 loop reads CASSYQGIDTQYF. In DNA, the CDR3 is TGTGCCAGCAGTTACCAGGGAATAGACACGCAGTATTTT.

V and J are TRBV18 and TRBJ1-1; D not certain. Germline V lookup: CDR1 KGHSH, CDR2 LQKENI. Trimming cost V 6 bases and J 4 bases, with 18 bases left between them. This CDR3 has 15 residues. CDR3 residues: CASSRQPPSGTEAFF. The CDR3 bases are TGTGCCAGCTCCCGCCAACCGCCATCCGGCACTGAAGCTTTCTTT.

V usage is TRBV7-2 and J usage is TRBJ1-2; a weak D match, TRBD1 (6 bases). This CDR3 region has 15 residues. Germline V gene sequence: CDR1 SGHTA, CDR2 FQGNSA. V was cut by 1 base and J by 0 bases, with 9 bases left in between. CDR3 DNA sequence: TGTGCCAGCAGCTTAGTGGACAGCTCTAACTATGGCTACACCTTC. Its protein product is CASSLVDSSNYGYTF.

The chain is built from TRBV19 and TRBJ1-5, with 10 bases fitting TRBD1. The CDR3 covers 15 residues. Trimming at V came to 9 bases and at J to 3 bases, leaving 8 bases not matched to a gene. The germline gives CDR1 LNHDA, CDR2 SQIVND (reference sequence). The chain's CDR3 is CASKSDRGLNQPQHF. CDR3 nucleotides: TGTGCCAGCAAATCCGACAGGGGGCTCAATCAGCCCCAGCATTTT.

This chain links TRBV19 with TRBJ1-2; D not resolved. CDR3 length equals 15 residues. The germline CDR1 and CDR2 sequences are LNHDA and SQIVND (reference sequence). Trimming shortened V by 2 bases and J by 0 bases, and 10 bases separated the two germline ends. The CDR3 bases are TGTGCCAGTAGTATAAAGACGGACGCTAACTATGGCTACACCTTC. This encodes CASSIKTDANYGYTF.

This clone was counted a single time. The genes are TRBV2 and TRBJ2-7, with a tentative D call TRBD1 (6 bases). Germline V gene sequence: CDR1 SNHLY, CDR2 FYNNEI. This CDR3 has 14 residues. Trimming removed 2 bases from V and 2 bases from J, with 10 bases in between. Written as DNA, the CDR3 is TGTGCCAGCAGTGAACGGCCAGGGGCCTACGAGCAGTACTTC. Encoded protein: CASSERPGAYEQYF.